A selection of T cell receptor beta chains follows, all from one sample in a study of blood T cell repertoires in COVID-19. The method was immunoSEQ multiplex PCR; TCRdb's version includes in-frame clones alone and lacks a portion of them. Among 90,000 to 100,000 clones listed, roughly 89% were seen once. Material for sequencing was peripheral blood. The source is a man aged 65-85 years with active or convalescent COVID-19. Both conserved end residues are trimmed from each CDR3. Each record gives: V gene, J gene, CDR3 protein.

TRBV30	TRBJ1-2	AWTGQGADNYYGYT
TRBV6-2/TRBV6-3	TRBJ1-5	ASSGGQGRWPQH
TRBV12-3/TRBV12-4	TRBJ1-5	ASSQDRGQPQH
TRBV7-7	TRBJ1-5	ASSLPLHNSRSGSNQPQH
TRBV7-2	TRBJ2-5	ASSYGTVGGTQY
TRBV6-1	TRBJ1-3	ASSAGRGLEVNGNTIY
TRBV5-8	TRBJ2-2	ASSLVGQGLTGELF
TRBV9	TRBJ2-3	ASSVTSGGALGTDTQY
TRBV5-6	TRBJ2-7	ASSRRIYEQY
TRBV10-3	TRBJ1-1	AISRDRGANTEAF
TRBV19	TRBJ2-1	ASSIDHSEYNEQF
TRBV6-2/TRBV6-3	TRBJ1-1	ASSYSGQASTEAF
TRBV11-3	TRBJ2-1	ASSLNAGGMRNEQF
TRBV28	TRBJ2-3	ASSRRYGGATDTQY
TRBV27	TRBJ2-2	ATHTGLATNTGELF
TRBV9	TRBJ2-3	ASSVGSSGGTDTQY
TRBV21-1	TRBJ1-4	ASSTMGPGRSEKLF
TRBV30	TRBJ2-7	AWGQGTYEQY
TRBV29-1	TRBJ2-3	SSKRGGVTDTQY
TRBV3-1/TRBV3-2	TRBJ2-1	ASSPYPGQRNEQF
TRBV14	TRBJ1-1	ASSPGGGDTEAF
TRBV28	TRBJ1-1	ASNGQGEAF
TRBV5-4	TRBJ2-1	ASSRDQRGGEQF
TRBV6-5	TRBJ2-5	ASSRTMEGQETQY
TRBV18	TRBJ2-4	ASLPTGEVGTDIQY
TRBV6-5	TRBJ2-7	ASSPGTTYEQY
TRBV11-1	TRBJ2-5	ASSSGRREMWETQY
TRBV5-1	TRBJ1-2	ASSPRQTGDRGGYT
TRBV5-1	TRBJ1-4	ASSTNRGSNEKLF
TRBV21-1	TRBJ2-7	ASSKDHSRGGSSYEQY
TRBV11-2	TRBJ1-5	ASSGQGNQPQH
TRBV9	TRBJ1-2	ASSQSFLAGGEYGYT
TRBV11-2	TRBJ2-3	ASSFGGPQDTQY
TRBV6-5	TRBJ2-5	ASSRDRQTQY
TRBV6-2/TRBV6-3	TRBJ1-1	ASSYSQGTEAF
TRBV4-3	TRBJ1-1	ASSQDVGRGSEAF
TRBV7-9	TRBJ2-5	ASSPQQRGGQETQY
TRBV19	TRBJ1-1	ASRLTGNTEAF
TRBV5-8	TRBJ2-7	ASSLARTYEQY
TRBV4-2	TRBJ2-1	ASSQGPPGLAAFSSYNEQF
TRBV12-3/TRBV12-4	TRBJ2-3	ASSLIADTQY
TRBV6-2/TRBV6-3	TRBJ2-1	ASSRTSGGAQQF
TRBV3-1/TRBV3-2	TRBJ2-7	ASSQNSGQGAYEQY
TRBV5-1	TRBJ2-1	ASSPRPASGGAYNEQF
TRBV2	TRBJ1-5	ASSDPTGEYSNQPQH
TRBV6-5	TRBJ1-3	ASRTPGVSGNTIY
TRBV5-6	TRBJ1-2	ASSRLQGANYGYT
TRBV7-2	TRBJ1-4	ASSLSAAESEKLF
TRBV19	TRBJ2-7	ASTLTFDRTY
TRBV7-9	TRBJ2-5	ARRGRLAQRKETQY
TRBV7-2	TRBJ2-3	ASSLGLAGVPSTDTQY
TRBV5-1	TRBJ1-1	ASSTFVGLGNTEAF
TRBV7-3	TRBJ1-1	ASSLTDRTEAF